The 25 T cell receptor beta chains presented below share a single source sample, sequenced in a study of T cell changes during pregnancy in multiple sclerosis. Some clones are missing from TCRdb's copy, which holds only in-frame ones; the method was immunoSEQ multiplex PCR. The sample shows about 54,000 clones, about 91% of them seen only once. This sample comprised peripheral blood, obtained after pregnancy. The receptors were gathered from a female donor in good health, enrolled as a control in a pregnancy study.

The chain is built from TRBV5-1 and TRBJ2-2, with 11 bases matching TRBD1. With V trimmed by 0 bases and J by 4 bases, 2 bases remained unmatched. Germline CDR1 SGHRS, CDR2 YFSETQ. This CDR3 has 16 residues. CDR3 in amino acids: CASSLVGQGVTGELFF. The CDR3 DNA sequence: TGCGCCAGCAGCTTGGTGGGACAGGGGGTCACCGGGGAGCTGTTTTTT.

The DNA for the CDR3 is TGTGCCAGCAGTTTCGCGCAAGATGTCACAGATACGCAGTATTTT. Protein product: CASSFAQDVTDTQYF. V is TRBV28 and J is TRBJ2-3, with D unresolved. The CDR3 extends over 15 amino acids. Germline CDR1 reads MDHEN; CDR2 reads SYDVKM. With 3 bases removed from V and 2 bases from J, the gap between germline ends came to 12 bases.

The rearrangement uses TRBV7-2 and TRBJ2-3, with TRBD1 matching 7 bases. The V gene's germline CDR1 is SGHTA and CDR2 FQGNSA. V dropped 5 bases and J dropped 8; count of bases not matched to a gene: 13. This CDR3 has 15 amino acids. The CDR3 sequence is CASSPEGARRGTQYF. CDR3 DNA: TGTGCCAGCAGCCCTGAGGGGGCGCGAAGGGGTACGCAGTATTTT.

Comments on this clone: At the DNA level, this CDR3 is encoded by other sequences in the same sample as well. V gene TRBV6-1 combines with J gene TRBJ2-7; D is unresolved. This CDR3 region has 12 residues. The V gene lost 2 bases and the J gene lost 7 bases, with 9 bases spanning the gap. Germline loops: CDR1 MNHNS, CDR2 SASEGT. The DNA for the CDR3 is TGTGCCAGCAGTGAATCTAGAAGGGAGCAGTACTTC. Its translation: CASSESRREQYF.

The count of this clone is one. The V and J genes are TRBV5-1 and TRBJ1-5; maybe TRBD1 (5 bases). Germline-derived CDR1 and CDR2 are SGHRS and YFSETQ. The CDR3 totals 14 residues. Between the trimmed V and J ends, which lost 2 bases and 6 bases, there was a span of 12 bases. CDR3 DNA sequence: TGCGCCAGCAGCTTAGACAGTTCATCTCAGCCCCAGCATTTT. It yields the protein CASSLDSSSQPQHF.

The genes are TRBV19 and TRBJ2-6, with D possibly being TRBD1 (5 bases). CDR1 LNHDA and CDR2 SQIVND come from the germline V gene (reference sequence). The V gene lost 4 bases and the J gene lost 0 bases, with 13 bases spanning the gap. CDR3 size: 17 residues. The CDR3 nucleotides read TGTGCCAGTAGTAGGCAGGGATCTTTCTCTGGGGCCAACGTCCTGACTTTC. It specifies CASSRQGSFSGANVLTF.

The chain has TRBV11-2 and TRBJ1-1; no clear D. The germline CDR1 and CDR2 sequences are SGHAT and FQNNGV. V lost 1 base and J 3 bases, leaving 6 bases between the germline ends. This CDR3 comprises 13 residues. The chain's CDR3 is CASSLVFYTEAFF. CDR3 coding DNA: TGTGCCAGCAGCTTAGTCTTCTACACTGAAGCTTTCTTT.

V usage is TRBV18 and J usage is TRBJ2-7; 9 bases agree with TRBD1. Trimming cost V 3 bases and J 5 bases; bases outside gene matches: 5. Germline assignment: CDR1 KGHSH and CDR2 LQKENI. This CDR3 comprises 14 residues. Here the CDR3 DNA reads TGTGCCAGCTCACCGGGACAGGGTTTCAACGAGCAGTACTTC. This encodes CASSPGQGFNEQYF.

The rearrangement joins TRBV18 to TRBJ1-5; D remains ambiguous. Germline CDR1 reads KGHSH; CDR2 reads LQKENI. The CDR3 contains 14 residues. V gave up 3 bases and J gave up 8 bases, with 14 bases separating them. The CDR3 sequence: CASSPLGADEPQHF. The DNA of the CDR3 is TGTGCCAGCTCACCCCTCGGCGCGGATGAGCCCCAGCATTTT.

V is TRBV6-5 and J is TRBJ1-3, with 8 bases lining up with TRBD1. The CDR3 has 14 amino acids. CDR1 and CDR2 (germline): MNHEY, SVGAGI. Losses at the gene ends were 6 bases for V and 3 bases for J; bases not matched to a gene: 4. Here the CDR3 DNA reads TGTGCCAGCAGACGTGACAGGGGTGGAAACACCATATATTTT. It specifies CASRRDRGGNTIYF.

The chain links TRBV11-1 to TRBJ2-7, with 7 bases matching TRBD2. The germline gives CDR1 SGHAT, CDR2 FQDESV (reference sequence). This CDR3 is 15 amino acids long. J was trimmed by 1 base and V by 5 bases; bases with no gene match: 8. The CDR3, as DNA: TGTGCCAGCAGCCCGGCGGGGGAATTTTCCTACGAGCAGTACTTC. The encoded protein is CASSPAGEFSYEQYF.

This chain's CDR3 is CASSPGGVSYNSPLHF. Written as DNA, the CDR3 is TGTGCCAGCAGCCCGGGGGGGGTCTCCTATAATTCACCCCTCCACTTT. The V and J genes are TRBV25-1 and TRBJ1-6; a possible D gene is TRBD1 (5 bases). The V gene's germline CDR1 is MGHDK and CDR2 SYGVNS. There are 16 residues in the CDR3. V lost 6 bases, J lost 0 bases, and 12 bases lay in between.

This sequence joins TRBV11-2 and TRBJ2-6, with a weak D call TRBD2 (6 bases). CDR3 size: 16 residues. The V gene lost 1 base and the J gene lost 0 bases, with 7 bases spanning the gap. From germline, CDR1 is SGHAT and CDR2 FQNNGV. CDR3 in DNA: TGTGCCAGCAGCTTAGCGCGGGGCTCTGGGGCCAACGTCCTGACTTTC. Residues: CASSLARGSGANVLTF.

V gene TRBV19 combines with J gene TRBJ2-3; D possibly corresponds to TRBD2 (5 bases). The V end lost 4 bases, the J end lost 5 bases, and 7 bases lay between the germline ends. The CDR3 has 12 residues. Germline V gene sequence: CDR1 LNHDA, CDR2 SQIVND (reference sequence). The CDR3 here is CASSTRGDTQYF. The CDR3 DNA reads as TGTGCCAGTAGTACCCGGGGAGATACGCAGTATTTT.

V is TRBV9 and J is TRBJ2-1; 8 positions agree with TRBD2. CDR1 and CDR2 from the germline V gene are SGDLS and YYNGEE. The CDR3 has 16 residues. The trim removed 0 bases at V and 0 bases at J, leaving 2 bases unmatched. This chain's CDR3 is CASSVDSGSSYNEQFF. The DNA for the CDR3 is TGTGCCAGCAGCGTAGACAGCGGGAGCTCCTACAATGAGCAGTTCTTC.

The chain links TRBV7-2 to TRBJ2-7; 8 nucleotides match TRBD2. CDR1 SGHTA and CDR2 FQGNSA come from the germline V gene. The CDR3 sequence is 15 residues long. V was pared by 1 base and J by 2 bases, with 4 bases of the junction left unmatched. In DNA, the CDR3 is TGTGCCAGCAGCTTAGAAGCGGGGGTCACCTACGAGCAGTACTTC. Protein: CASSLEAGVTYEQYF.

In DNA form, the CDR3 reads TGTGCCAGCGGCCTGGGACAGGGGAATTCACCCCTCCACTTT. Translated, it gives CASGLGQGNSPLHF. The rearrangement links TRBV9 to TRBJ1-6, with 10 bases lining up with TRBD1. Germline assignment: CDR1 SGDLS and CDR2 YYNGEE. The CDR3 length is 14 residues. Trimming took 7 bases from V and 7 from J; bases not matched to a gene: 5.

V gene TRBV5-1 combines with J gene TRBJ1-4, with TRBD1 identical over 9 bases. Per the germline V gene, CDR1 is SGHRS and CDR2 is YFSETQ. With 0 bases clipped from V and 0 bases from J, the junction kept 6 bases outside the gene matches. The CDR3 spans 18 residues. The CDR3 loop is CASSLGDRALATNEKLFF. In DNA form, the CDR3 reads TGCGCCAGCAGCTTGGGGGACAGGGCCCTTGCAACTAATGAAAAACTGTTTTTT.

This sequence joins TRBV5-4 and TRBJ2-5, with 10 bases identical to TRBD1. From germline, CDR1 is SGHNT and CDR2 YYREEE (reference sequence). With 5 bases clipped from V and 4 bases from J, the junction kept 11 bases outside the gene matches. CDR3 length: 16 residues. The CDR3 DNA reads TGTGCCAGCAGGAAGGGGGGACAGGGGTTGGGAGAGACCCAGTACTTC. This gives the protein CASRKGGQGLGETQYF.

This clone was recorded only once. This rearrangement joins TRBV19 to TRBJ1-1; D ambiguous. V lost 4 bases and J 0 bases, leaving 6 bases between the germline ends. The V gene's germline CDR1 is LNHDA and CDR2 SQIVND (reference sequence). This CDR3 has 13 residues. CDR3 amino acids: CASSTQMNTEAFF. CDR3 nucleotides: TGTGCCAGTAGTACCCAGATGAACACTGAAGCTTTCTTT.

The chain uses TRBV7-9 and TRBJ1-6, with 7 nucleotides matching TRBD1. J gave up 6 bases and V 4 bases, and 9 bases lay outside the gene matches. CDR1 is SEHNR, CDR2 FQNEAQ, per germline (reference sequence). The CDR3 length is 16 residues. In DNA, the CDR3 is TGTGCCAGCAGCTCCCTGACGGGGACAGCTAATTCACCCCTCCACTTT. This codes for CASSSLTGTANSPLHF. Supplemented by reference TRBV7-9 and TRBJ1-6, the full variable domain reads DTGVSQNPRHKITKRGQNVTFRCDPISEHNRLYWYRQTLGQGPEFLTYFQNEAQLEKSRLLSDRFSAERPKGSFSTLEIQRTEQGDSAMYLCASSSLTGTANSPLHFGNGTRLTVT.

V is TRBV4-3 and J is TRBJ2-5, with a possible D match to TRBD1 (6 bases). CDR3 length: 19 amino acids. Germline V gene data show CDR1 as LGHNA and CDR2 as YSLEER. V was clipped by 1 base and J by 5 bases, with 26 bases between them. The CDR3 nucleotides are TGCGCCAGCAGCCAAGCCAGGGGCCCCCACAGGCCGCGGCACGAGACCCAGTACTTC. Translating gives CASSQARGPHRPRHETQYF.

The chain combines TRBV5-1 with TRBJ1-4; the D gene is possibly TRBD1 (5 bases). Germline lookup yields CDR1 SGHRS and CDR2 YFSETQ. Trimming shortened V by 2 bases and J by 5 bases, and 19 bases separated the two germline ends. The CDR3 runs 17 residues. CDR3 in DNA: TGCGCCAGCAGCTTTAACGCAGGGTCGGCTGAAAATGAAAAACTGTTTTTT. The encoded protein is CASSFNAGSAENEKLFF.

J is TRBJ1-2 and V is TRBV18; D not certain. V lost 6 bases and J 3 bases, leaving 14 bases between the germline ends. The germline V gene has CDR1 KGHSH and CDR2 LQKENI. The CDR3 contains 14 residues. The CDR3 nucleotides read TGTGCCAGCTCCCCCGGAGTAAAAGACTATGGCTACACCTTC. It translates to CASSPGVKDYGYTF.

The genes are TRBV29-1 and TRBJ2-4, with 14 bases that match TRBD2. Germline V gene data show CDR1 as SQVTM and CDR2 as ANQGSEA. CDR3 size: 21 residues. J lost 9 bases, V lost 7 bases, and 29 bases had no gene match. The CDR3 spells CSATHVGRPRLAGGAYSIQYF. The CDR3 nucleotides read TGCAGCGCCACACACGTAGGCAGACCTCGACTAGCGGGAGGGGCGTACTCCATTCAGTACTTC.